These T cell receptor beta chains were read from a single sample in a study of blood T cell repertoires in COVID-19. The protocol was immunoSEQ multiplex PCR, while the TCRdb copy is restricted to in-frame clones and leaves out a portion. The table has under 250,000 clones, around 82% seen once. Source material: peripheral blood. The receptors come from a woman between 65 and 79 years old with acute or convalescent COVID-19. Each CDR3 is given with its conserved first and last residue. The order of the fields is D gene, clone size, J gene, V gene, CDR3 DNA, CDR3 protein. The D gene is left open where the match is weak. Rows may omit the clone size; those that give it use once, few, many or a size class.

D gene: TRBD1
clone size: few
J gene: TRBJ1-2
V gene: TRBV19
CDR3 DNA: TGTGCCAGTAGTATCCCGGGACAGGGAACGAATGGCTACACCTTC
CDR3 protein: CASSIPGQGTNGYTF

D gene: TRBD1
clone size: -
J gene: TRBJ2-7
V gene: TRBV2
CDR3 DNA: TGTGCCAGCAGTGATTACAGGGGGATTACCTACGAGCAGTACTTC
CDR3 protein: CASSDYRGITYEQYF

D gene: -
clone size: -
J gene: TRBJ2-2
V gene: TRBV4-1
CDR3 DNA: TGCGCCAGCAGCCAAGAACTATGGGTTGCCGGGGAGCTGTTTTTT
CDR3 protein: CASSQELWVAGELFF

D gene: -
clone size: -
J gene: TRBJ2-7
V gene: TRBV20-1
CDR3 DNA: TGCAGTGCTGTACAGGGTAACGAGCAGTACTTC
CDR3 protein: CSAVQGNEQYF

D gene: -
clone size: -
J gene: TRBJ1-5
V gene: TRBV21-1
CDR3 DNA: TGTGCCAGCAGTCCGGGACAGGACCCAGAAGGGGATCAGCCCCAGCATTTT
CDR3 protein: CASSPGQDPEGDQPQHF

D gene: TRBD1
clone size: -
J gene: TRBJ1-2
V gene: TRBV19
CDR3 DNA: TGTGCCAGTAAGGACAGGGGTAACTATGGCTACACCTTC
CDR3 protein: CASKDRGNYGYTF

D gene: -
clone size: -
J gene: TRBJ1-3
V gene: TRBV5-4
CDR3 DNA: TGTGCCAGCAGCCTAGGGAGACCTCGTGAGGGAAACACCATATATTTT
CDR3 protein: CASSLGRPREGNTIYF

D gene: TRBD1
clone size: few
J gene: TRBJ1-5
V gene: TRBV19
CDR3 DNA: TGTGCCAGTAGTACGACAGGGGGCAATCAGCCCCAGCATTTT
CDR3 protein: CASSTTGGNQPQHF

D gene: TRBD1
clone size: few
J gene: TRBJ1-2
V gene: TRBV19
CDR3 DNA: TGTGCCAGTAGTTCAACAGGGGATGGCTACACCTTC
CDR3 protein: CASSSTGDGYTF

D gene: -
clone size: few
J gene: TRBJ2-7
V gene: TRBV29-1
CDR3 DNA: TGCAGCGCAAAGGAGGGCCAGGGCCCAAGCTCCTACGAGCAGTACTTC
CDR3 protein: CSAKEGQGPSSYEQYF

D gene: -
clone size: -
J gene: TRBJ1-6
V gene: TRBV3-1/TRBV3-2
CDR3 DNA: TGTGCCAGCAGCCACCGGGGGGGATATCGGGATTCACCCCTCCACTTT
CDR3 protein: CASSHRGGYRDSPLHF

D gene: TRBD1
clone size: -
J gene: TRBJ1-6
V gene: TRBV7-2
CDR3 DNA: TGTGCCAGCAGCTTCGGGACAGGCGCTAATTCACCCCTCCACTTT
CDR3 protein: CASSFGTGANSPLHF

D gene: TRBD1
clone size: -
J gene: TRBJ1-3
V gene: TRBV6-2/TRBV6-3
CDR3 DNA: TGTGCCAGCAGTACGGACAGGGGCTTACGAGGAAACACCATATATTTT
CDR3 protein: CASSTDRGLRGNTIYF

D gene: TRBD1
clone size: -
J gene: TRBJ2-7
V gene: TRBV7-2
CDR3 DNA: TGTGCCAGCAGTGCGGACAGGCTGAGCTCCTACGAGCAGTACTTC
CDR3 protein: CASSADRLSSYEQYF

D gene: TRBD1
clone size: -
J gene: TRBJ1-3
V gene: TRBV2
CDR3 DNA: TGTGCCAGCAGTGACGGACAGGGGAACTCTGGAAACACCATATATTTT
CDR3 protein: CASSDGQGNSGNTIYF

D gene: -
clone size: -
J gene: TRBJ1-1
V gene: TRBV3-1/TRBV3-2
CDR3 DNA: TGTGCCAGCAGCTCCTGGAGTGGTGGCACTGAAGCTTTCTTT
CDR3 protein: CASSSWSGGTEAFF

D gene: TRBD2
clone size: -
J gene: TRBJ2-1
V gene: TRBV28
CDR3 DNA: TGTGCCAGCAGTGGCCGACTAGCGGGGGGCCTCCCTTCAATCAATGAGCAGTTCTTC
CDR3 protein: CASSGRLAGGLPSINEQFF

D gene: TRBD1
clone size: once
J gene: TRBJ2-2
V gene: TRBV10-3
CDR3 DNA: TGTGCCATCAGTGGGACAGGACCCACCGGGGAGCTGTTTTTT
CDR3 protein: CAISGTGPTGELFF

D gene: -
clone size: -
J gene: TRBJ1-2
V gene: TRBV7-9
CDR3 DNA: TGTGCCAGCAGCCCCAGGCAGGGCCATGGCTACACCTTC
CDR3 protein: CASSPRQGHGYTF

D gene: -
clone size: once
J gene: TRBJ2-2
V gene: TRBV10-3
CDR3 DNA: TGTGCCATCAGTTCGGACAGAAACACCGGGGAGCTGTTTTTT
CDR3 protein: CAISSDRNTGELFF

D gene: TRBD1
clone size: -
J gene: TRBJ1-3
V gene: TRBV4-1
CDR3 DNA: TGCGCCAGCTCTCCCAGGACAGGGGCCTCAACCTCTGGAAACACCATATATTTT
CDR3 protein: CASSPRTGASTSGNTIYF

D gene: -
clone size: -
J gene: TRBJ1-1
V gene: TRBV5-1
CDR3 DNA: TGCGCCAGCAGCTTGGGAGCGGGACTGAACACTGAAGCTTTCTTT
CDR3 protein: CASSLGAGLNTEAFF

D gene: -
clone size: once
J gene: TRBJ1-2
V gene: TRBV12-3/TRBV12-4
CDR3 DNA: TGTGCCAGCAGTTGGGAGGGCAATGGCTACACCTTC
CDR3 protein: CASSWEGNGYTF

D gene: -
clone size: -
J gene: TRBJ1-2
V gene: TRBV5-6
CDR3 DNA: TGTGCCAGCAGCTTGGGGAGCAACTATGGCTACACCTTC
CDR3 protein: CASSLGSNYGYTF

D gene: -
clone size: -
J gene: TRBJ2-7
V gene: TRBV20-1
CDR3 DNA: TGCAGTGCCACTTTTTCCTACGAGCAGTACTTC
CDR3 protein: CSATFSYEQYF

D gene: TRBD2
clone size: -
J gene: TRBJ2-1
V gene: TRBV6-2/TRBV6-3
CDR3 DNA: TGTGCCAGCAGTTACTCCTTAGCGGGGGGGCCTTTCTACAATGAGCAGTTCTTC
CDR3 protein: CASSYSLAGGPFYNEQFF